The 10 T cell receptor beta chains below come from one sample, sequenced in a study of CD8+ T cells in alopecia areata. Pooled cells of cutaneous lymph node origin were sorted on CD4, CD8alpha, NKG2D, NKG2ACE and other markers. Following RNA extraction, reverse transcription yielded cDNA that acted as the sequencing template. The table came from immunoSEQ multiplex PCR; TCRdb's copy has only in-frame clones and leaves some out. Observed in the sample are over 250,000 clones, none of them singletons. The sample comprised CD4+ T cells sorted from a lymph node. The receptor set was obtained from a C3H/HeJ mouse with alopecia areata. For this mouse line, the MHC haplotype is H2-k.

This clone was recorded many times. Genes here carry mouse names. The read finishes 4 residues shy of the CDR3 end, and the germline J gene is used to complete it. Other nucleotide sequences in the sample specify the same CDR3. V usage is TRBV19 and J usage is TRBJ2-7; 7 bases line up with TRBD1. This CDR3 contains 13 residues. Germline V CDR1 and CDR2: FNHDT, SITEND (reference sequence). CDR3 amino acids: CASSIPGGNEQYF. CDR3 DNA (partial): TGTGCCAGCAGTATACCAGGGGGAAAT.

A note on this clone: The gene names here belong to mouse. The same CDR3 also results from other DNA sequences found in this sample. The CDR3 is CASGETGNYAEQFF. The sequenced CDR3 bases are TGTGCCAGCGGTGAGACAGGGAACTATGCT. The chain recombines TRBV13-2 with TRBJ2-1; 7 nucleotides align to TRBD1. The sequenced fragment ends 4 residues before the CDR3 boundary, so the rest is inferred from the germline J gene. Germline CDR1 and CDR2: NNHNN and SYGAGS (reference sequence). V was clipped by 2 bases and J by 1 base; unmatched bases: 0. The CDR3 has 14 amino acids.

The table lists this clone with a few counts. Mouse gene names apply. The observed sequence ends 4 residues before the CDR3 terminus, with the missing tail filled in from the germline J gene. The same CDR3 is also encoded by other DNA sequences in this sample. V is TRBV13-1 and J is TRBJ2-5; 9 nucleotides line up with TRBD1. The germline gives CDR1 NSHNY, CDR2 SYGAGN. Trimming took 5 bases from V and 3 from J; bases not matched to a gene: 4. CDR3 size: 14 residues. The CDR3 reads CASSVDRGQDTQYF. The CDR3 DNA, read in part, is TGTGCCAGCAGCGTCGACAGGGGGCAAGAC.

A remark on this clone: Genes and germline are mouse. The CDR3 end lies 3 residues beyond the end of the read and is filled in from the germline J gene. J is TRBJ1-6 and V is TRBV4, with D perhaps TRBD1 (6 bases). TRBJ1-6 is assigned to the ORF class and has an uncertain function. The CDR3 is 14 amino acids. Germline assignment: CDR1 LGHDT and CDR2 YNNKQL (reference sequence). The V end was cut by 5 bases, the J end by 7 bases, with 12 bases between. The CDR3 spells CASSRQVWNSPLYF. The CDR3 bases that were read are TGTGCCAGCAGCCGACAGGTTTGGAATTCGCCC.

In this sample, this clone turned up a few times. The germline and genes are mouse ones. The observed sequence ends 3 residues before the CDR3 terminus, with the missing tail filled in from the germline J gene. This chain connects TRBV13-2 to TRBJ1-6, with TRBD1 identical over 7 bases. TRBJ1-6 is flagged as an ORF with uncertain function. Germline CDR1 NNHNN, CDR2 SYGAGS (reference sequence). The CDR3 is made up of 14 amino acids. V lost 5 bases, J lost 3 bases, and 2 bases stayed unmatched. The CDR3 region is CASGGQIYNSPLYF. The sequenced part of the CDR3 DNA is TGTGCCAGCGGGGGACAGATCTATAATTCGCCC.

Regarding this clone: Germline and genes here are mouse. The sequenced CDR3 bases are TGTGCCAGCAGTGAGAAGACAAATGCAAACACA. Translating gives CASSEKTNANT. The entire CDR3 protein reads CASSEKTNANTEVFF. V and J are TRBV13-1 and TRBJ1-1; D unclear. The sequenced fragment ends 4 residues before the CDR3 boundary, so the rest is inferred from the germline J gene. From germline, CDR1 is NSHNY and CDR2 SYGAGN. The CDR3 length is 15 residues. Between the trimmed V and J ends, which lost 2 bases and 0 bases, there was a span of 11 bases.

Notes on this clone: Genes and germline come from the mouse. From the germline J gene comes the end of the CDR3, since the read stops 4 residues before it. V gene TRBV19 combines with J gene TRBJ2-1; possible D gene TRBD1, 6 bases. V was trimmed by 6 bases and J by 1 base, leaving 14 bases between them. The CDR3 runs to 15 residues. Germline CDR1 and CDR2: FNHDT and SITEND (reference sequence). The covered CDR3 bases are TGTGCCAGCACCTCACCGGGACAAAACTATGCT. It translates to CASTSPGQNYA. The entire CDR3 protein reads CASTSPGQNYAEQFF. The full variable domain, completed using reference TRBV19 and TRBJ2-1, is GGIITQTPKFLIGQEGQKLTLKCQQNFNHDTMYWYRQDSGKGLRLIYYSITENDLQKGDLSEGYDASREKKSSFSLTVTSAQKNEMAVFLCASTSPGQNYAEQFFGPGTRLTVL.

This clone was counted between two and nine times. Mouse names are used for the genes. CDR3: CASSLRDREGTGQLYF. CDR3 DNA (partial): TGTGCCAGCTCTCTCCGGGACAGGGAGGGCACCGGG. The chain has TRBV12-1 and TRBJ2-2; 9 nucleotides agree with TRBD1. The read terminates 4 residues before the CDR3 end, so the remaining end is supplied by the germline J gene. V was clipped by 0 bases and J by 4 bases; unmatched bases: 5. Germline V gene lookup returns CDR1 SGHSN and CDR2 HYEKVE. The CDR3 length is 16 residues.

This clone has just a few counts. Gene names are mouse gene names. Sequencing ends 4 residues short of the CDR3 end; the germline J gene provides the rest. The chain links TRBV13-2 to TRBJ1-1, with a possible D match to TRBD1 (5 bases). The germline V gene encodes CDR1 NNHNN and CDR2 SYGAGS (reference sequence). This CDR3 comprises 13 residues. CDR3 residues: CASGDAWGAEVFF. The part of the CDR3 DNA that was read is TGTGCCAGCGGTGATGCATGGGGGGCA.

This clone showed up just a few times. Gene and germline names: mouse. Sequencing ends 4 residues short of the CDR3 end; the germline J gene provides the rest. V usage is TRBV29 and J usage is TRBJ2-7, with 8 bases fitting TRBD1. This CDR3 is built from 14 residues. Germline CDR1 and CDR2: MSHET and SYDVDS. The part of the CDR3 DNA that was read is TGTGCTAGCAGTTTACAGGGGGCAGGATAT. This translates into CASSLQGAGY. The CDR3 reads in full as CASSLQGAGYEQYF.